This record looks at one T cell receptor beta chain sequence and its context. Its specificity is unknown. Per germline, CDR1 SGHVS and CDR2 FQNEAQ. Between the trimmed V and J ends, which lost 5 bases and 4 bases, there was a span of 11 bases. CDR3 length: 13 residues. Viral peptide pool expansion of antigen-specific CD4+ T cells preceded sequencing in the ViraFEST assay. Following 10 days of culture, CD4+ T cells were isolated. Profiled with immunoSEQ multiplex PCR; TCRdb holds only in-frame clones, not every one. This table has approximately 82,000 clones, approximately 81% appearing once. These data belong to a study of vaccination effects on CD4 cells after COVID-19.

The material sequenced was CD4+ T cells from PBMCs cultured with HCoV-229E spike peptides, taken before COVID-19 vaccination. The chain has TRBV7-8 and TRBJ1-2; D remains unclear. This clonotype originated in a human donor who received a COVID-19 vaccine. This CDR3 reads CASSLREGYGYTF. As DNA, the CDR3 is TGTGCCAGCAGCCTTAGGGAGGGCTATGGCTACACCTTC. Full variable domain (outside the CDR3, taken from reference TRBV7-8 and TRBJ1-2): GAGVSQSPRYKVAKRGQDVALRCDPISGHVSLFWYQQALGQGPEFLTYFQNEAQLDKSGLPSDRFFAERPEGSVSTLKIQRTQQEDSAVYLCASSLREGYGYTFGSGTRLTVV.